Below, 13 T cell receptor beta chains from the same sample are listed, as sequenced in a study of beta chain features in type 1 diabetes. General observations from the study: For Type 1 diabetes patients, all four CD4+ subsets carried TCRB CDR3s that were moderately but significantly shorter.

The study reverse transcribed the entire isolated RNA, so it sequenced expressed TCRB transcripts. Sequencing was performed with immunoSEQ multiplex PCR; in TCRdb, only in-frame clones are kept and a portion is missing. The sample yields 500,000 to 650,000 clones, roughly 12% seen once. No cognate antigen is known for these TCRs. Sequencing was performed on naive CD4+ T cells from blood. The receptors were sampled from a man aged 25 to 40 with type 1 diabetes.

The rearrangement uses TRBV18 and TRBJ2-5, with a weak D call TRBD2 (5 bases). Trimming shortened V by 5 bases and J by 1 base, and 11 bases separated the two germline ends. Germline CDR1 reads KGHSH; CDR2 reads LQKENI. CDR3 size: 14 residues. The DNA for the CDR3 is TGTGCCAGCTCAGGAGGTGATTCCCAAGAGACCCAGTACTTC. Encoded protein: CASSGGDSQETQYF.

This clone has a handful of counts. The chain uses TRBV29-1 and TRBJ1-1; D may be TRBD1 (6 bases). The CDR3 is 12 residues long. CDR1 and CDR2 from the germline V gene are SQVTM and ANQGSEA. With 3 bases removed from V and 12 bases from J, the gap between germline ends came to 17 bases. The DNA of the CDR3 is TGCAGCGTTGATAGGGGGACGACGGGGTCTTTCTTT. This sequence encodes CSVDRGTTGSFF.

The CDR3 DNA sequence: TGTGCCAGCAGCTTGCAAGTAGGGGGCGAGACCCAGTACTTC. The encoded protein is CASSLQVGGETQYF. The V call is TRBV5-4, the J call TRBJ2-5; 7 positions agree with TRBD1. Unmatched junction bases numbered 5, after V lost 1 base and J lost 5 bases. The CDR3 totals 14 residues. Germline CDR1 reads SGHNT; CDR2 reads YYREEE (reference sequence).

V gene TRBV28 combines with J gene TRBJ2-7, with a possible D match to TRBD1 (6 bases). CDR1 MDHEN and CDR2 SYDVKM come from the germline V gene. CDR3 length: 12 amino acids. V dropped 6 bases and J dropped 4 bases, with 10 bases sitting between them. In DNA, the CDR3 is TGTGCCAGCAGGGACAGTGGTTACGAGCAGTACTTC. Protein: CASRDSGYEQYF.

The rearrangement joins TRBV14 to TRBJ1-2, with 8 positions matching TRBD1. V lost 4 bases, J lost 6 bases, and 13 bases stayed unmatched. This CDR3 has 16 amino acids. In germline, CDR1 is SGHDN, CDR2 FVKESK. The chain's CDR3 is CASSPQLLTGAHGYTF. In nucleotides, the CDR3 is TGTGCCAGCAGCCCACAACTACTGACAGGGGCTCATGGCTACACCTTC.

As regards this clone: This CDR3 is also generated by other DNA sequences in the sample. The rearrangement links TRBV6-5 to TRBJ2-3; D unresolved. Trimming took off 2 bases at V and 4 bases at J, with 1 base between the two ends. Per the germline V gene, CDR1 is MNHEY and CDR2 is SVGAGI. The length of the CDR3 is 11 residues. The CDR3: CASSYADTQYF. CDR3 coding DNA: TGTGCCAGCAGTTACGCAGATACGCAGTATTTT.

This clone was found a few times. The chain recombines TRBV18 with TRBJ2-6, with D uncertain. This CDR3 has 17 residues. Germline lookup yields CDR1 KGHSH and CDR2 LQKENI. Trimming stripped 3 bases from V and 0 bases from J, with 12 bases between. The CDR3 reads CASSPTGPNSGANVLTF. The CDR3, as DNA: TGTGCCAGCTCACCGACCGGGCCTAACTCTGGGGCCAACGTCCTGACTTTC.

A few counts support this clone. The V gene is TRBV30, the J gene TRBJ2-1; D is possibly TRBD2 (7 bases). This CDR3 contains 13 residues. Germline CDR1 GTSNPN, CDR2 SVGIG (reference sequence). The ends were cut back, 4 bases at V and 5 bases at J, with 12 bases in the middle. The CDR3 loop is CAWIRGADNEQFF. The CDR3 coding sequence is TGTGCCTGGATTCGGGGGGCGGACAATGAGCAGTTCTTC.

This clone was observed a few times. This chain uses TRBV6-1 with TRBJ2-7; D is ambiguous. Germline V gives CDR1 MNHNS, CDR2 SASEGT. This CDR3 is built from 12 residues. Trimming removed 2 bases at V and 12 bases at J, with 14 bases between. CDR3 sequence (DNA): TGTGCCAGCAGTGAATTAGAGGTCCAACGGTACTTC. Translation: CASSELEVQRYF.

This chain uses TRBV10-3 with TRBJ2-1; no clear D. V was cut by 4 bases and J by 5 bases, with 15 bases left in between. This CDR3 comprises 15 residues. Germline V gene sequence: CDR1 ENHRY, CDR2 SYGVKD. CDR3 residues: CAISVGSVTNNEQFF. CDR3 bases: TGTGCCATCAGTGTTGGGTCAGTGACAAACAATGAGCAGTTCTTC.

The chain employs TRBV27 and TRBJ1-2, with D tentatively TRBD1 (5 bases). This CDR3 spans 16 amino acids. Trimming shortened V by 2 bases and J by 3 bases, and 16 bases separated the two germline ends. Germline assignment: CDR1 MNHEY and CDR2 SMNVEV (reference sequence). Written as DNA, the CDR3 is TGTGCCAGCAGTTTAAGTTGGGGACCCTTCGACTATGGCTACACCTTC. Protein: CASSLSWGPFDYGYTF.

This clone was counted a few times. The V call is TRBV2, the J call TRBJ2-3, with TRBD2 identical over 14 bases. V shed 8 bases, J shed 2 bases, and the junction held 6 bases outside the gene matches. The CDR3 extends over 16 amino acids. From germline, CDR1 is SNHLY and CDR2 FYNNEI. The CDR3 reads CASGPGLAGDTDTQYF. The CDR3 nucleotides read TGTGCCAGCGGACCGGGACTAGCGGGGGACACAGATACGCAGTATTTT. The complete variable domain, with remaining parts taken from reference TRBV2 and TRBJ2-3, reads EPEVTQTPSHQVTQMGQEVILRCVPISNHLYFYWYRQILGQKVEFLVSFYNNEISEKSEIFDDQFSVERPDGSNFTLKIRSTKLEDSAMYFCASGPGLAGDTDTQYFGPGTRLTVL.

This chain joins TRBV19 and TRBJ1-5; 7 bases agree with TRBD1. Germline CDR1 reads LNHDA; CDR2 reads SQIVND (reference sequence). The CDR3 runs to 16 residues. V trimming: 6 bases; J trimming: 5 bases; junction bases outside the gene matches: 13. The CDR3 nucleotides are TGTGCCAGTAGGTCACTAAGGGACAGTGGGTATCAGCCCCAGCATTTT. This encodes CASRSLRDSGYQPQHF.